This T cell receptor (beta chain) emerged from a study of cytomegalovirus exposure and HLA in healthy donors (dated by TCRdb to about 2017). With regard to the full study: An earlier analysis of approximately 550 of the donors reported roughly 270 Gb of sequence data and roughly 110 million unique TCR beta sequences from 150 million to 200 million T cells. An early release covering 550 to 700 HLA-typed donors comprised about 290 gigabases of sequencing data and 85 million to 100 million unique TCR sequences. Of the 398 genotyped donors, approximately 81% were placed in the genetic ancestry cluster associated with self-reported Caucasian donors. The study aimed to test whether cataloging public T cell receptors could reveal signatures of past pathogen exposure. The T cell repertoires of about 700 subjects were profiled by immunosequencing and related to cytomegalovirus serostatus. Along with the approximately 700-subject first cohort, a separate validation cohort of over a hundred different subjects was used. The study combined high-throughput TCR immunosequencing, statistical association of individual TCRs with disease status, and machine learning to predict cytomegalovirus infection status. A later analysis re-examined previously published TCR beta repertoires from over 500 donors and added high-resolution HLA genotyping to investigate patterns of TCR occurrence. The later analysis used no new phenotypic data to find candidate immune exposures, relying instead on TCR beta sequences and their occurrence across donors. An earlier analysis of nearly 600 of the donors applied high-throughput TCR beta sequencing to assess whether each TCR beta V gene segment acted as functional or pseudogenic. Donor age, sex, ethnicity and CMV serostatus were collected together with the repertoire data. Genome-wide SNP genotypes for about three fifths of the 666 donors were used in a later genetic analysis, which treated that subset as a discovery cohort. All discovery cohort repertoires had been generated using a single sequencing platform. Both class I and class II loci were covered by HLA typing, at four-digit resolution. The number of donors typed differed by locus, with roughly 629-640 for A, B, C, DRB1 and DQB1, more than 500 for DQA1, some 570 for DPA1, and approximately 470 for DPB1. Because of strong linkage in the cohort, four or five DR-DQ haplotypes were treated as single units for association and clustering. On average, roughly 200,000 unique TCR beta nucleotide sequences were sequenced per donor among about 400 genotyped donors of the cohort, with around 19% of those sequences being non-productive.

Study-wide conclusions, independent of this receptor: In a later analysis, the rate of TCR association differed among HLA loci, with DRB1 alleles having the most associated TCRs and HLA-C alleles having the fewest. Broadly in line with IMGT annotations, most TCR beta V segments showed up in productive rearrangements about 87% or about 30% of the time in an earlier analysis of around 600 of the donors. In vitro tests confirmed that a few of the cytomegalovirus-associated TCR beta chains recognize cytomegalovirus antigens. The authors suggested that the approach could potentially be generalized to other disease states and immunological phenotypes. In this cohort, only TCR beta chains were sequenced, and detectable features were limited by the absence of alpha or paired-chain data. In a later analysis, HLA-associated TCR beta chains were found to be more clonally expanded and to have lower generation probabilities than equally common non-associated chains. The presence/absence analyses assumed that sequencing depth was roughly uniform across donors, and that assumption may not be true. The study gave a list of over 150 TCR beta chains associated with cytomegalovirus. In a later analysis, most CMV-associated TCR beta chains were found to appear HLA-restricted, with HLA associations seemingly driven largely by CMV exposure. Because counts were too low, some 17 rarely observed V segments, including chromosome 9 orphons, were left out of the earlier analysis of roughly 600 of the donors. Some IMGT-functional V segments, including TRBV6-2 and TRBV6-3, could not be distinguished by the 87-base-pair reads and were therefore excluded. A cluster of highly shared sequence variants was judged likely to represent a technical artifact of the sequencing pipeline. Several of the top co-occurrence clusters appeared to be linked to parvovirus B19, influenza, CMV and Epstein-Barr virus, according to a later analysis. In both the original and validation cohorts, the classifier was reported to diagnose cytomegalovirus status with high specificity and sensitivity. Because some donors lacked HLA typing at each locus, the association tests relied only on the typed subset. Linkage disequilibrium might explain the correlated functional status among segregating V segments, but an unknown experimental factor could not be excluded. A further reported finding was that TCR beta sequences accurately predicted the HLA-A and HLA-B alleles for most subjects in the first cohort. In a later analysis, around 17,000 TCR beta sequences were associated with specific HLA alleles at a false discovery rate of 0.05. Assigning TCR associations to individual alleles was difficult when HLA alleles, especially DR and DQ, strongly co-occurred. The only immune exposure information available for the cohort was CMV serostatus. V-gene and J-gene trimming of TCR beta chains was associated with a missense DCLRE1C variant in a later genetic analysis, and the association was replicated in an independent cohort. A later genetic analysis reported fewer N-insertions in productive TCRs among donors in an Asian-associated ancestry cluster than the approximately 670-donor mean. Most TCR sequences were seen in very few donors, while some public TCRs were found in many individuals.

The CDR3, cysteine through phenylalanine, is 13 amino acids long. Kept here is only the CDR3 DNA, which spans 39 bases and is read in frame from base 1. At the junction V is shortened by 5 bases and J by 3 bases; bases outside the gene matches: 3. CDR1 and CDR2 are drawn from the germline V gene: SGHTA, FQGTGA. On this clone: No antigen is known for it. It has no much larger one-base neighbor in the sample; base qualities were not kept.

In total, just over 650 healthy bone marrow donors made up the cohort. Cohort members were all nominally healthy when sampled, although unrecorded immune exposures were likely present. The donor tested CMV seropositive, placing the donor among the 250 to 350 seropositive members of the cohort. A peripheral blood sample was collected from each donor, and TCR beta sequencing was performed on peripheral blood mononuclear cells. The Qiagen DNeasy Blood Extraction Kit was used to extract genomic DNA from the blood cell samples. Library preparation employed the immunoSEQ multiplex PCR assay. For the multiplex PCR, a mixture combining 60 forward primers for TCR Vbeta segments and 13 reverse primers for TCR Jbeta segments was used. The CDR3 region of rearranged TCR beta genes was amplified from genomic DNA with a multiplex PCR assay. The amplified TCR beta libraries were sequenced on the Illumina HiSeq System as 87-base-pair reads. The original pipeline was this. Across the roughly 700 repertoires, a later analysis counted 80 million or so unique TCR beta chains, roughly 11 million of which were shared by at least two donors. Raw reads were error-corrected and collapsed into unique sequences with a nearest-neighbor algorithm that merged closely related sequences to remove PCR and sequencing errors. Alignment of CDR3 sequences to IMGT reference sequences was used to assign V, D and J gene segments. For a sequence to be retained, a match of at least six nucleotides to both a V gene segment and a J gene segment was required. Rearrangements were called productive when the CDR3 lacked stop codons and stayed in frame with V and J; all others were non-productive. Following IMGT convention, CDR3 was defined as the stretch from the second conserved V-encoded cysteine to the conserved J-encoded phenylalanine. In an earlier analysis of approximately 500 of the donors, sequences lacking an unambiguous match to a single V gene segment were excluded. In an earlier analysis of approximately 610 of the donors, V segments were called functional above 56.7% productive rearrangements and were called segregating when the between-donor standard deviation exceeded 5%. A statistical classification framework was developed to diagnose cytomegalovirus status using the catalog of TCR beta chain sequences. A later analysis assigned V and J genes by comparing TCR nucleotide sequences with IMGT/GENE-DB human TR gene sequences. Using the TCRdist pipeline, a later analysis assigned CDR3 sequences along with most-parsimonious VDJ recombination scenarios. In a later analysis, each TCR beta chain was defined by its CDR3 amino acid sequence together with its V-gene family, and reads without a unique V-gene family were excluded. To address suspected cross-contamination and a sequencing artifact, a later analysis removed under 600 highly shared, low-generation-probability nucleotide sequences. In a later analysis, a clonal expansion index was calculated for each public chain from normalized within-repertoire ranks of inferred template counts. Generation probabilities in a later analysis came from a VDJ recombination model fitted to out-of-frame rearrangements, and those results were checked against IGoR. In a later analysis, TCR-TCR, TCR-HLA and TCR-CMV co-occurrence was scored with hypergeometric tests, and a repertoire-size bias correction was applied to TCR pairs. In a later analysis, false discovery rates were estimated by permuting HLA or CMV assignments 20 times. In a later analysis, co-occurring TCRs were grouped using DBSCAN, with TCRdist sequence similarity added in when clustering inside HLA-allele-positive subsets. For co-occurrence clustering, repertoires with fewer than 30,000 or more than 120,000 public chains were excluded, along with five repertoires with anomalous nucleotide sharing. This immuneACCESS table, as held by TCRdb, lists in-frame sequences with V and J called but not all clones. Of the missing ones, under half trace to an unresolved V gene in checked studies; the others have no known cause. That table furnishes V, J and clone size, whereas the DNA furnished D and trimming. The sample has 180,000 or so clones on record, approximately 80% of them singletons. Jointly, the top ten make up around 4.1% of the sample.

The sequence links TRBV7-3 to TRBJ2-7, with 8 junctional bases fitting TRBD1. The sequenced material came from PBMCs. The clonotype originates from a woman aged 45-65 years in good health and CMV-seropositive. The CDR3 reads as follows: CASSPGQGYEQYF. The DNA sequence follows: TGTGCCAGCAGCCCAGGACAGGGCTACGAGCAGTACTTC. The full variable domain, completed from the reference TRBV7-3 and TRBJ2-7 proteins outside the CDR3, reads GAGVSQTPSNKVTEKGKYVELRCDPISGHTALYWYRQSLGQGPEFLIYFQGTGAADDSGLPNDRFFAVRPEGSVSTLKIQRTERGDSAVYLCASSPGQGYEQYFGPGTRLTVT.